This T cell receptor (beta chain) came from a study of cytomegalovirus exposure and HLA in healthy donors listed by TCRdb under 2017. General notes on the study: According to a later analysis, the roughly 120 validation repertoires were produced on the same platform as the roughly 600 repertoires of the first cohort. The study combined high-throughput TCR immunosequencing, statistical association of individual TCRs with disease status, and machine learning to predict cytomegalovirus infection status. In addition to the first cohort of approximately 670 subjects, a separate validation cohort of around 110 different subjects was used. The aim of the study was to test whether cataloging public T cell receptors could identify signatures of past pathogen exposure. What the work shows at the level of the full study, not this receptor alone: According to the authors, the approach could potentially be generalized to other disease states and immunological phenotypes. Three of the identified cytomegalovirus-associated TCR beta chains were confirmed in vitro to be specific for cytomegalovirus antigens. A later analysis lacked HLA typing for the validation cohort, so it scored co-occurrence in that cohort across all 110 or so repertoires. Across donors, most TCR sequences were observed very rarely, whereas some public TCRs were present in many individuals. Of the cluster scores, around 95% were above 0 in a later analysis, which found that TCRs clustered in the first cohort also tended to co-occur in the 95 to 150 validation repertoires. The classifier was reported to diagnose cytomegalovirus status with high specificity and sensitivity in both the original and validation cohorts. The study listed 150 to 200 TCR beta chains as associated with cytomegalovirus.

V lost 0 bases and J lost 6 bases; the stretch between them is 8 bases long. CDR1 and CDR2 are drawn from the germline V gene: MNHEY, SVGAGI. Reading from cysteine to phenylalanine, the CDR3 counts 14 amino acids. Only the CDR3 DNA is retained, 42 bases long and in frame from the first base. The donors were included in the validation cohort of around 120 subjects, a group kept apart from the approximately 650-subject first cohort. Libraries were made using the immunoSEQ multiplex PCR assay. As for the authors' bioinformatics: A statistical classification framework was built to diagnose cytomegalovirus status from the catalog of TCR beta chain sequences. As stored in TCRdb, this immuneACCESS dataset retains in-frame rearrangements with V and J assigned. A fraction of the clones does not appear; measured against another copy, unresolved V genes explain less than half of the discrepancy, and the remainder lacks a known reason. V, J and clone size were drawn from that table, and D and trimming were deduced from the DNA. The sample records about 73,000 clones, roughly 90% of which are singletons. In total, the top ten clones hold 3% to 4% of the sample.

This clone appeared a few times. There is no known antigen for this receptor. No per-base quality is available; no much larger clone lies one base away. The TCR was taken from a woman between 18 and 29 years old in good health and CMV-seropositive. In this chain, TRBV6-5 is recombined with TRBJ2-2, with no confidently assigned D gene. Sequenced: PBMCs. The encoded CDR3 is CASSYSRAAGELFF. At the DNA level, the sequence is TGTGCCAGCAGTTACTCTCGAGCCGCCGGGGAGCTGTTTTTT.